These 16 T cell receptor beta chains share one sample of origin, sequenced in a study of T cell responses to AZD1222 COVID-19 vaccine. Clones were sequenced by immunoSEQ multiplex PCR, and TCRdb holds only the in-frame ones, with some missing. Among tens of thousands of clones listed, around nine tenths were seen once. The source was peripheral blood, collected on day 0 of MenACWY control vaccination. The receptor source for this set is an adult in good health.

The chain links TRBV9 to TRBJ2-1, with D perhaps matching TRBD1 or TRBD2 (5 bases each). The V end was cut by 4 bases, the J end by 10 bases, with 12 bases between. The CDR3 is made up of 12 amino acids. CDR1 is SGDLS, CDR2 YYNGEE, per germline. Here the CDR3 DNA reads TGTGCCAGCAGCCCCCAGGGCGGGGAGCAGTTCTTC. Translated: CASSPQGGEQFF.

The genes are TRBV29-1 and TRBJ2-3, with 13 bases that match TRBD2. Germline assignment: CDR1 SQVTM and CDR2 ANQGSEA. CDR3 length: 15 amino acids. Trimming removed 2 bases from V and 6 bases from J; junction bases left unmatched: 5. The DNA for the CDR3 is TGCAGCGTTGAAAGGACTAGCGGGAGCCCGGATACGCAGTATTTT. This codes for CSVERTSGSPDTQYF.

The chain combines TRBV7-3 with TRBJ2-2; D ambiguous. Germline CDR1 SGHTA, CDR2 FQGTGA. This CDR3 spans 12 amino acids. V lost 3 bases and J lost 6, with 5 bases in between. This chain's CDR3 is CASSLVSGELFF. The CDR3 bases are TGTGCCAGCAGCTTGGTCTCCGGGGAGCTGTTTTTT. The full variable domain, completed using reference TRBV7-3 and TRBJ2-2, is GAGVSQTPSNKVTEKGKYVELRCDPISGHTALYWYRQSLGQGPEFLIYFQGTGAADDSGLPNDRFFAVRPEGSVSTLKIQRTERGDSAVYLCASSLVSGELFFGEGSRLTVL.

V usage is TRBV19 and J usage is TRBJ2-1; D might be TRBD2 (6 bases). V was cut by 3 bases and J by 6 bases, with 9 bases left in between. CDR3 length: 13 residues. Per germline, CDR1 LNHDA and CDR2 SQIVND (reference sequence). CDR3 in amino acids: CASSIAGPNEQFF. CDR3 bases: TGTGCCAGTAGTATTGCGGGACCCAATGAGCAGTTCTTC.

The chain couples TRBV11-2 to TRBJ2-7; D possibly corresponds to TRBD2 (5 bases). The CDR3 has 16 amino acids. Germline V gene sequence: CDR1 SGHAT, CDR2 FQNNGV. Trimming took 3 bases from V and 0 from J, leaving 15 bases between them. The CDR3 DNA is TGTGCCAGCAGCTTTCCCTCGGGGAAGAGCTCCTACGAGCAGTACTTC. It yields the protein CASSFPSGKSSYEQYF.

This chain connects TRBV24-1 to TRBJ2-5, with 7 bases fitting TRBD2. Germline CDR1 and CDR2: KGHDR and SFDVKD. The CDR3 sequence is 16 residues long. The trim removed 0 bases at V and 4 bases at J, leaving 7 bases unmatched. CDR3 nucleotide sequence: TGTGCCACCAGTGATTTGGTGGGAGGGGATAGAGAGACCCAGTACTTC. It yields the protein CATSDLVGGDRETQYF.

The CDR3 is CASSSERNTGELFF. The DNA of the CDR3 is TGTGCCAGCAGTTCCGAAAGGAACACCGGGGAGCTGTTTTTT. The V call is TRBV6-4, the J call TRBJ2-2; D unresolved. Trimming took 5 bases from V and 1 from J, leaving 8 bases between them. The CDR3 is 14 residues long. Germline CDR1 reads MRHNA; CDR2 reads SNTAGT.

The rearrangement joins TRBV5-1 to TRBJ1-2; 9 nucleotides align to TRBD1. Germline CDR1 is SGHRS and CDR2 is YFSETQ. This CDR3 is built from 15 residues. J was trimmed by 7 bases and V by 4 bases; bases with no gene match: 11. CDR3 protein: CASSTHTGGAAGYTF. CDR3 DNA: TGCGCCAGCAGCACACACACAGGGGGCGCGGCTGGCTACACCTTC.

This clone is a singleton in its sample. In DNA form, the CDR3 reads TGTGCCAGCAGCCAAGAGGGGAGCGGGATAGGGGAGACCCAGTACTTC. It encodes CASSQEGSGIGETQYF. This chain links TRBV4-2 with TRBJ2-5, with TRBD2 matching 7 bases. The J segment lost 5 bases and the V segment lost 0 bases, leaving 9 bases of the junction unmatched. Germline loops: CDR1 LGHNA, CDR2 YNFKEQ. The CDR3 is 16 residues long.

This rearrangement joins TRBV7-3 to TRBJ1-1; no clear D. V was cut by 3 bases and J by 1 base, with 9 bases left in between. Germline V CDR1 and CDR2: SGHTA, FQGTGA. The CDR3 loop spans 14 amino acids. In nucleotides, the CDR3 is TGTGCCAGCAGCTTTCAAGCGGGGAACACTGAAGCTTTCTTT. This codes for CASSFQAGNTEAFF.

The chain joins TRBV4-1 to TRBJ2-7; weak D call: TRBD1 (6 bases). Germline lookup yields CDR1 MGHRA and CDR2 YSYEKL. Trimming cost V 6 bases and J 2 bases, with 11 bases left between them. This CDR3 contains 13 residues. CDR3 coding DNA: TGCGCCAGCAGTGGGGCAGGGGCCTACGAGCAGTACTTC. Protein: CASSGAGAYEQYF.

V gene TRBV30 combines with J gene TRBJ2-7; D is perhaps TRBD1 (6 bases). V lost 1 base, J lost 10 bases, and 17 bases lay in between. Germline values: CDR1 GTSNPN, CDR2 SVGIG (reference sequence). The CDR3 has 13 residues. Here the CDR3 DNA reads TGTGCCTGGAGTGCTACCCCAGGGGAAAAACAGTACTTC. This codes for CAWSATPGEKQYF.

A single count supports this clone. V gene TRBV7-9 combines with J gene TRBJ1-2; TRBD1 agrees at 7 bases. The length of the CDR3 is 12 residues. V shed 5 bases, J shed 4 bases, and the junction held 1 base outside the gene matches. The germline gives CDR1 SEHNR, CDR2 FQNEAQ (reference sequence). CDR3 sequence: CASSPGGYGYTF. Written as DNA, the CDR3 is TGTGCCAGCAGCCCAGGGGGCTATGGCTACACCTTC.

The genes are TRBV20-1 and TRBJ2-1; D is undetermined. Trimming shortened V by 0 bases and J by 10 bases, and 7 bases separated the two germline ends. Per germline, CDR1 DFQATT and CDR2 SNEGSKA (reference sequence). This CDR3 region has 11 residues. As DNA, the CDR3 is TGCAGTGCTAGAGATGAAGCCGAGCAGTTCTTC. It is translated as CSARDEAEQFF.

The J gene is TRBJ1-1, the V gene TRBV10-3, with D perhaps TRBD1 (5 bases). CDR3 length: 13 amino acids. V lost 7 bases and J 5 bases, leaving 14 bases between the germline ends. Germline V gene lookup returns CDR1 ENHRY and CDR2 SYGVKD. CDR3 bases: TGTGCCATCACGGCAGGGTCGGATACTGAAGCTTTCTTT. This codes for CAITAGSDTEAFF.

The chain recombines TRBV7-6 with TRBJ2-5, with 9 bases identical to TRBD2. The V and J ends lost 1 base and 4 bases, in that order; junction bases with no gene match: 7. CDR3 length: 16 residues. Germline CDR1 and CDR2: SGHVS and FNYEAQ. This chain's CDR3 is CASSLVPAGGAETQYF. The CDR3 nucleotides read TGTGCCAGCAGCTTAGTTCCAGCGGGAGGTGCAGAGACCCAGTACTTC.